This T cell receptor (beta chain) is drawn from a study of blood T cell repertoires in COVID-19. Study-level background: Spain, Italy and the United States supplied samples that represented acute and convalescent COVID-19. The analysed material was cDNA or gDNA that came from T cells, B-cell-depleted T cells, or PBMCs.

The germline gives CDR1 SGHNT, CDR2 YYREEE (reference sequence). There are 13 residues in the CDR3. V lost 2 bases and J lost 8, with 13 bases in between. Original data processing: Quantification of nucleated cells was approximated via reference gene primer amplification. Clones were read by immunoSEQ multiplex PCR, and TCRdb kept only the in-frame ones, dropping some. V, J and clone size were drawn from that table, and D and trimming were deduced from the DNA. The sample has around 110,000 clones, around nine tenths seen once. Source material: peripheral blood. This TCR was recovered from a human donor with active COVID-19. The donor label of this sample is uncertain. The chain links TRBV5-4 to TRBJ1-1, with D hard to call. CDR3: CASSFSPRWEAFF. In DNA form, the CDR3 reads TGTGCCAGCAGCTTCAGCCCGAGGTGGGAAGCTTTCTTT.